Listed below are T cell receptor beta chains from one sample, sequenced in a study of graft-versus-host responses after intestinal transplantation. Using immunoSEQ multiplex PCR, the repertoire was profiled, and TCRdb retains in-frame clones only, with some absent. The table lists under 50,000 clones, roughly nine tenths of them singletons. Sequenced here: PBMCs, sampled about 270 days after transplant. The origin of the receptors is a human patient who received an intestinal transplant, so some T cells may come from the graft donor. CDR3s include the opening cysteine and the closing phenylalanine or tryptophan. D genes are given only for firm matches. Clone size is stated in some rows and not others, as once, few, many or a class when expanded.

cdr3_aa | cdr3_nt | d_call | v_call | clone_size | j_call
CASKLTVYGYTF | TGTGCCAGCAAACTCACCGTTTATGGCTACACCTTC | NA | TRBV5-8 | NA | TRBJ1-2
CASSFQGGYEQYF | TGTGCCAGCAGCTTTCAGGGAGGCTACGAGCAGTACTTC | NA | TRBV7-9 | NA | TRBJ2-7
CASSNRYGADSPLHF | TGCGCCAGCAGCAATCGTTACGGGGCCGATTCACCCCTCCACTTT | NA | TRBV5-1 | NA | TRBJ1-6
CASSLITRDRGYTF | TGTGCCAGCAGCTTAATTACAAGGGACAGGGGCTACACCTTC | TRBD1 | TRBV5-6 | NA | TRBJ1-2
CASSLAGTSSYNSPLHF | TGCGCCAGCAGCTTGGCCGGGACCAGCTCCTATAATTCACCCCTCCACTTT | NA | TRBV5-1 | NA | TRBJ1-6
CASSSVGTGGGYGYTF | TGTGCCAGCAGTTCCGTCGGGACAGGGGGTGGCTATGGCTACACCTTC | TRBD1 | TRBV6-5 | NA | TRBJ1-2
CASSRGPSTDTQYF | TGCGCCAGCTCCCGGGGGCCTAGCACAGATACGCAGTATTTT | NA | TRBV5-1 | NA | TRBJ2-3
CASSELGQGSSGYTF | TGTGCCAGCAGTGAGTTGGGACAGGGTAGTAGCGGCTACACCTTC | TRBD1 | TRBV2 | NA | TRBJ1-2
CAISGGGPRAEAFF | TGTGCCATCAGTGGTGGGGGCCCGCGCGCTGAAGCTTTCTTT | NA | TRBV10-3 | NA | TRBJ1-1
CASSLEETQYF | TGCGCCAGCAGCTTGGAAGAGACCCAGTACTTC | NA | TRBV5-1 | NA | TRBJ2-5
CASSPQGIPYNEQFF | TGTGCCAGCAGTCCACAGGGAATTCCTTACAATGAGCAGTTCTTC | NA | TRBV27 | NA | TRBJ2-1
CSVTSVVTGELFF | TGCAGCGTGACATCTGTGGTAACCGGGGAGCTGTTTTTT | NA | TRBV29-1 | NA | TRBJ2-2
CASSLGGEGRAFF | TGTGCCAGCAGCTTAGGTGGGGAAGGAAGGGCTTTCTTT | NA | TRBV7-6 | NA | TRBJ1-1
CATLDYRSNEQFF | TGTGCCACTTTGGACTACCGCTCCAATGAGCAGTTCTTC | NA | TRBV6-5 | NA | TRBJ2-1
CASSTIYNEQFF | TGTGCCAGCAGTACCATTTACAATGAGCAGTTCTTC | NA | TRBV2 | NA | TRBJ2-1
CASRVTGANEKLFF | TGTGCCAGCAGGGTGACAGGGGCTAATGAAAAACTGTTTTTT | TRBD1 | TRBV6-1 | few | TRBJ1-4
CASSRGGGTDTQYF | TGCGCCAGCAGCCGGGGGGGCGGCACAGATACGCAGTATTTT | TRBD2 | TRBV10-1 | NA | TRBJ2-3
CASSSWEDTEAFF | TGTGCCAGCAGCTCGTGGGAGGACACTGAAGCTTTCTTT | NA | TRBV6-1 | NA | TRBJ1-1
CASSTPGGLNTEAFF | TGTGCCAGCAGCACCCCGGGAGGGCTTAACACTGAAGCTTTCTTT | NA | TRBV5-6 | few | TRBJ1-1
CASSPTGGTEAFF | TGTGCCAGCAGCCCAACAGGGGGCACTGAAGCTTTCTTT | TRBD1 | TRBV11-2 | NA | TRBJ1-1
CASSSGGGWTGELFF | TGTGCCAGCAGCTCCGGCGGGGGCTGGACCGGGGAGCTGTTTTTT | NA | TRBV11-3 | once | TRBJ2-2
CASSGIPLQGADYNEQFF | TGTGCCAGCAGCGGGATACCCTTACAGGGGGCAGATTACAATGAGCAGTTCTTC | TRBD1 | TRBV9 | NA | TRBJ2-1
CASSYSSGLPYEQYF | TGTGCCAGCAGTTACTCCTCGGGTTTACCCTACGAGCAGTACTTC | NA | TRBV6-5 | NA | TRBJ2-7
CATSRGTGNTEAFF | TGTGCCACCAGCAGAGGGACAGGGAACACTGAAGCTTTCTTT | TRBD1 | TRBV15 | once | TRBJ1-1
CASSLIGGGPTDTQYF | TGTGCCAGCAGTTTGATTGGCGGGGGCCCCACAGATACGCAGTATTTT | NA | TRBV27 | NA | TRBJ2-3
CASSRDRWNSPLHF | TGTGCCAGCAGTCGGGACAGGTGGAATTCACCCCTCCACTTT | TRBD1 | TRBV6-6 | NA | TRBJ1-6
CASSELAGYGTQYF | TGTGCCAGCAGTGAACTGGCAGGGTATGGGACCCAGTACTTC | NA | TRBV6-1 | NA | TRBJ2-5
CASSSQGDLPKNEQFF | TGTGCCAGCAGTTCCCAAGGGGATCTTCCTAAAAATGAGCAGTTCTTC | NA | TRBV27 | NA | TRBJ2-1
CATSRANSPLHF | TGTGCCACCAGCAGAGCTAATTCACCCCTCCACTTT | NA | TRBV15 | NA | TRBJ1-6
CASSEGRGGDQPQHF | TGTGCCAGCAGTGAAGGGAGGGGCGGCGATCAGCCCCAGCATTTT | NA | TRBV6-1 | NA | TRBJ1-5
CASSASDRLEAFF | TGTGCCAGCAGCGCCAGCGACAGACTTGAAGCTTTCTTT | NA | TRBV5-4 | NA | TRBJ1-1
CASSDSLRGDTDTQYF | TGTGCCAGCAGTGACTCATTGAGGGGGGACACAGATACGCAGTATTTT | NA | TRBV6-4 | NA | TRBJ2-3
CASSRGQYNEQFF | TGTGCCAGCAGCCGGGGACAGTACAATGAGCAGTTCTTC | TRBD1 | TRBV7-2 | NA | TRBJ2-1
CASTYLASFSDEQFF | TGCGCCAGCACTTATTTGGCTAGCTTCTCAGATGAGCAGTTCTTC | NA | TRBV10-2 | once | TRBJ2-1
CASSLVSDEQYF | TGTGCCAGCAGCTTAGTTTCGGATGAGCAGTACTTC | NA | TRBV7-2 | NA | TRBJ2-7
CASSHGPSGPYEQYF | TGTGCCAGCAGCCACGGGCCTAGCGGCCCCTACGAGCAGTACTTC | TRBD2 | TRBV5-4 | once | TRBJ2-7
CASSLGRGGGYEQYF | TGTGCCAGCAGCTTAGGCAGGGGCGGAGGCTACGAGCAGTACTTC | NA | TRBV11-3 | NA | TRBJ2-7
CASSGPGPYSEQFF | TGTGCCAGCAGTGGGCCGGGACCATACAGTGAGCAGTTCTTC | NA | TRBV2 | NA | TRBJ2-1
CASSYYQGATEAFF | TGTGCCAGCAGTTACTACCAGGGCGCCACTGAAGCTTTCTTT | NA | TRBV6-6 | many | TRBJ1-1
CASRITRDGPYGYTF | TGTGCCAGCAGGATAACGAGGGACGGACCCTATGGCTACACCTTC | NA | TRBV6-1 | NA | TRBJ1-2
CASEESGNTEAFF | TGTGCTAGTGAAGAATCGGGGAACACTGAAGCTTTCTTT | NA | TRBV12-5 | NA | TRBJ1-1
CASRGHQNEKLFF | TGTGCCAGCAGAGGACACCAAAATGAAAAACTGTTTTTT | NA | TRBV6-5 | few | TRBJ1-4
CASSIGGGTGAYYSPLHF | TGTGCCAGTAGTATAGGAGGGGGGACAGGAGCTTATTATTCACCCCTCCACTTT | TRBD1 | TRBV19 | NA | TRBJ1-6
CASKVRGDSYEQYF | TGTGCCAGCAAGGTTCGTGGCGACTCCTACGAGCAGTACTTC | NA | TRBV7-8 | NA | TRBJ2-7
CATGESRDEAFF | TGTGCCACCGGGGAGTCCAGGGATGAAGCTTTCTTT | NA | TRBV15 | NA | TRBJ1-1
CSVGNGYTF | TGCAGCGTTGGCAATGGCTACACCTTC | NA | TRBV29-1 | NA | TRBJ1-2
CASSLPTPTIYF | TGTGCCAGCAGCTTACCGACTCCCACCATATATTTT | NA | TRBV11-2 | NA | TRBJ1-3
CASSPRTGSNTGELFF | TGTGCCAGCAGTCCCCGGACAGGTTCGAACACCGGGGAGCTGTTTTTT | TRBD1 | TRBV9 | few | TRBJ2-2
CASSISGGWGTEAFF | TGTGCCAGTAGTATTAGCGGAGGGTGGGGGACTGAAGCTTTCTTT | NA | TRBV19 | once | TRBJ1-1
CASSDNRFYEQYF | TGTGCCAGCAGTGACAACCGCTTCTACGAGCAGTACTTC | NA | TRBV6-1 | NA | TRBJ2-7
CASSPSGAVGGNNEQFF | TGTGCCAGCTCACCGAGTGGGGCCGTCGGGGGGAACAATGAGCAGTTCTTC | TRBD2 | TRBV18 | NA | TRBJ2-1
CASSGYTRDRRADTQYF | TGTGCCAGCTCTGGATATACTCGGGACCGGCGGGCAGATACGCAGTATTTT | NA | TRBV7-9 | NA | TRBJ2-3
CASSEQGTDQPQHF | TGTGCCAGCAGTGAACAGGGGACGGATCAGCCCCAGCATTTT | NA | TRBV2 | NA | TRBJ1-5
CASSLGGFGQETQYF | TGTGCCAGCAGCTTAGGGGGTTTTGGCCAAGAGACCCAGTACTTC | NA | TRBV7-7 | NA | TRBJ2-5
CASSVKQGVSEAFF | TGTGCCAGCAGCGTCAAACAGGGAGTCTCTGAAGCTTTCTTT | NA | TRBV2 | NA | TRBJ1-1